Listed here are 32 T cell receptor beta chains from one sample, sequenced in a study of shared clonotypes between healthy human individuals. Only in-frame clones appear in the TCRdb table, and some are missing; sequencing was by immunoSEQ multiplex PCR. Here the sample spans approximately 720,000 clones, about 78% being singletons. The sample consisted of memory CD4+ T cells sorted from blood. Subset in this sample: CD45RA-negative fraction. The receptors stem from a woman aged 25 to 45 in good health.

This clone was observed a single time. Other DNA sequences within the sample encode an identical CDR3. This chain links TRBV5-1 with TRBJ1-2; no firm D call. The V end lost 0 bases, the J end lost 5 bases, and 5 bases lay between the germline ends. CDR3 length equals 12 residues. Germline CDR1 reads SGHRS; CDR2 reads YFSETQ. The CDR3 DNA sequence: TGCGCCAGCAGCTTGGGGGATTATGGCTACACCTTC. Translating gives CASSLGDYGYTF.

The chain carries TRBV18 and TRBJ2-1, with 16 bases identical to TRBD2. Germline values: CDR1 KGHSH, CDR2 LQKENI. V shed 3 bases and J 1 base; nucleotides not matched to a gene: 0. The CDR3 sequence is 17 residues long. The DNA of the CDR3 is TGTGCCAGCTCACCGGGACTAGCGGGAGGGTCCTACAATGAGCAGTTCTTC. Its protein is CASSPGLAGGSYNEQFF. Combining the CDR3 with reference TRBV18 and TRBJ2-1 gives the whole variable domain NAGVMQNPRHLVRRRGQEARLRCSPMKGHSHVYWYRQLPEEGLKFMVYLQKENIIDESGMPKERFSAEFPKEGPSILRIQQVVRGDSAAYFCASSPGLAGGSYNEQFFGPGTRLTVL.

J is TRBJ1-2 and V is TRBV5-6, with D possibly TRBD1 on 5 matching bases. Germline lookup yields CDR1 SGHDT and CDR2 YYEEEE. This CDR3 has 15 residues. V was clipped by 1 base and J by 4 bases, with 14 bases between them. The CDR3 region has the DNA TGTGCCAGCAGCTTGACAGGCGGGACGAGCTATGGCTACACCTTC. The encoded protein is CASSLTGGTSYGYTF.

This chain joins TRBV10-3 and TRBJ2-3; 7 nucleotides match TRBD1. The V segment lost 2 bases and the J segment 4 bases; nucleotides outside the gene matches: 6. CDR1 is ENHRY and CDR2 is SYGVKD in the germline V gene. There are 15 residues in the CDR3. CDR3 nucleotides: TGTGCCATCAGTGAGCAGGTCAGGGGGTCAGATACGCAGTATTTT. This sequence encodes CAISEQVRGSDTQYF.

The V call is TRBV7-2, the J call TRBJ2-1; D remains ambiguous. Germline CDR1 is SGHTA and CDR2 is FQGNSA. V lost 5 bases and J lost 11, with 16 bases in between. The CDR3 extends over 13 amino acids. The CDR3 loop is CASSDPRTRKQFF. CDR3 bases: TGTGCCAGCAGCGACCCTCGGACGCGAAAGCAGTTCTTC.

The chain is built from TRBV5-1 and TRBJ2-2; D unresolved. V shed 2 bases and J shed 5 bases, with 13 bases lying between them. From germline, CDR1 is SGHRS and CDR2 YFSETQ. The CDR3 consists of 15 residues. CDR3 protein: CASSFSGGKTGELFF. For the CDR3, the DNA is TGCGCCAGCAGCTTTTCTGGCGGTAAAACCGGGGAGCTGTTTTTT.

The chain carries TRBV7-2 and TRBJ1-5, with D tentatively TRBD1 (6 bases). This CDR3 has 15 amino acids. Per the germline V gene, CDR1 is SGHTA and CDR2 is FQGNSA. Trimming removed 4 bases at V and 1 base at J, with 11 bases between. Here the CDR3 DNA reads TGTGCCAGCAGCTGGGACACCCTAAGCAATCAGCCCCAGCATTTT. Its protein product is CASSWDTLSNQPQHF.

The chain employs TRBV18 and TRBJ2-5, with D possibly being TRBD1 (6 bases). The last part of the DNA fits TRBJ2-7 better; the J call may be wrong. Looked up from germline, CDR1 is KGHSH and CDR2 is LQKENI. This CDR3 comprises 15 residues. CDR3 amino acids: CASSLTGMGIYEQYF. CDR3 sequence (DNA): TGTGCCAGCTCACTCACAGGGATGGGAATCTACGAGCAGTACTTC.

The gene calls are TRBV9 and TRBJ2-7, with D perhaps TRBD1 (6 bases). The CDR3 totals 16 residues. The germline V gene encodes CDR1 SGDLS and CDR2 YYNGEE. The germline V and J ends were trimmed by 0 bases and 3 bases, with 16 bases remaining between them. Here the CDR3 reads CASSVGIGDTYYEQYF. CDR3 DNA: TGTGCCAGCAGCGTAGGAATTGGGGACACATACTACGAGCAGTACTTC.

This chain connects TRBV2 to TRBJ1-3; D gene uncertain. V lost 7 bases and J 15 bases, leaving 19 bases between the germline ends. The CDR3 has 12 amino acids. Germline V gene data show CDR1 as SNHLY and CDR2 as FYNNEI. CDR3 in DNA: TGTGCCAGCACTGGGTCGGTGCAGGAGCAATATTTT. Protein: CASTGSVQEQYF.

The chain couples TRBV15 to TRBJ2-1, with TRBD2 as a possible D gene (6 bases). Per the germline V gene, CDR1 is LNHNV and CDR2 is YYDKDF (reference sequence). Trimming stripped 3 bases from V and 8 bases from J, with 11 bases between. This CDR3 has 13 residues. This CDR3 is CATSRDYPHEQFF. Written as DNA, the CDR3 is TGTGCCACCAGCAGGGACTACCCCCATGAGCAGTTCTTC.

As DNA, the CDR3 is TGTGCCAGCAGGGCGGGGGGTAGCGGGAGGGCCCATGAGCAGTTCTTC. Residues: CASRAGGSGRAHEQFF. The chain uses TRBV5-4 and TRBJ2-1, with 11 bases lining up with TRBD2. This CDR3 spans 16 amino acids. The germline V gene encodes CDR1 SGHNT and CDR2 YYREEE (reference sequence). The V segment lost 5 bases and the J segment 8 bases; nucleotides outside the gene matches: 12.

The V gene is TRBV30, the J gene TRBJ2-2; 8 bases match TRBD1. There are 15 residues in the CDR3. Germline V CDR1 and CDR2: GTSNPN, SVGIG (reference sequence). The V and J ends lost 2 bases and 1 base, in that order; junction bases with no gene match: 3. The CDR3 sequence is CAWSTGTGNTGELFF. CDR3 DNA: TGTGCCTGGAGTACCGGGACAGGGAACACCGGGGAGCTGTTTTTT.

A note on this clone: A much more abundant neighbour one base away suggests this may be a read error. Other nucleotide sequences from this sample produce the same CDR3. The genes are TRBV2 and TRBJ2-5, with D unresolved. Trimming pared 3 bases from V and 5 bases from J, leaving 1 base between. The CDR3 length is 10 residues. CDR1 and CDR2 from the germline V gene are SNHLY and FYNNEI. This CDR3 is CASSEETQYF. CDR3 DNA sequence: TGTGCCAGCAGTGAGGAGACCCAGTACTTC.

The chain is built from TRBV6-5 and TRBJ2-7; D possibly corresponds to TRBD1 (5 bases). The CDR3 runs to 14 residues. The ends were cut back, 5 bases at V and 2 bases at J, with 13 bases in the middle. CDR1 MNHEY and CDR2 SVGAGI come from the germline V gene. For the CDR3, the DNA is TGTGCCAGCAGTCAAAACAGGCAAACCTACGAGCAGTACTTC. Translated, it gives CASSQNRQTYEQYF.

This rearrangement joins TRBV29-1 to TRBJ2-4, with D hard to call. The germline V and J ends were trimmed by 3 bases and 5 bases, with 8 bases remaining between them. Germline loops: CDR1 SQVTM, CDR2 ANQGSEA. The CDR3 runs 12 residues. The CDR3 DNA reads as TGCAGCGTTGATCGTCTAGAAAACATTCAGTACTTC. Protein product: CSVDRLENIQYF.

The J gene is TRBJ2-1, the V gene TRBV18; 11 bases line up with TRBD2. This CDR3 region has 17 residues. The J segment lost 4 bases and the V segment lost 3 bases, leaving 8 bases of the junction unmatched. Germline-derived CDR1 and CDR2 are KGHSH and LQKENI. The CDR3 loop reads CASSPAGRLAGYNEQFF. In nucleotides, the CDR3 is TGTGCCAGCTCACCGGCAGGAAGACTAGCGGGATACAATGAGCAGTTCTTC. The whole variable domain, filled in from reference TRBV18 and TRBJ2-1, reads NAGVMQNPRHLVRRRGQEARLRCSPMKGHSHVYWYRQLPEEGLKFMVYLQKENIIDESGMPKERFSAEFPKEGPSILRIQQVVRGDSAAYFCASSPAGRLAGYNEQFFGPGTRLTVL.

Notes on this clone: Other nucleotide sequences in the sample specify the same CDR3. Here the CDR3 reads CASSSRQGGEKLFF. The CDR3 DNA sequence: TGTGCCAGCAGTTCCCGACAGGGAGGGGAAAAACTGTTTTTT. The chain is built from TRBV11-2 and TRBJ1-4, with 7 bases that match TRBD1. The V and J ends lost 6 bases and 8 bases, in that order; junction bases with no gene match: 9. The CDR3 totals 14 residues. The germline V gene encodes CDR1 SGHAT and CDR2 FQNNGV.

This clone was recorded at least ten times. The chain couples TRBV5-6 to TRBJ2-4; 8 positions agree with TRBD1. The CDR3 consists of 17 residues. Germline V lookup: CDR1 SGHDT, CDR2 YYEEEE. V lost 7 bases, J lost 3 bases, and 15 bases stayed unmatched. The CDR3, as DNA: TGTGCCAGCGCCAATGGGGTGACAGGGGCCGGCAAAAACATTCAGTACTTC. This gives the protein CASANGVTGAGKNIQYF.

The rearrangement links TRBV14 to TRBJ2-5; D gene unclear. The length of the CDR3 is 13 residues. V lost 2 bases to trimming and J lost 2 bases, with 6 bases between them. The V gene's germline CDR1 is SGHDN and CDR2 FVKESK. CDR3 protein: CASSQRVQETQYF. DNA for the CDR3: TGTGCCAGCAGCCAAAGGGTACAAGAGACCCAGTACTTC.

This chain joins TRBV7-3 and TRBJ2-3, with a possible D match to TRBD2 (5 bases). Germline values: CDR1 SGHTA, CDR2 FQGTGA. The CDR3 is 14 residues long. V was pared by 6 bases and J by 0 bases, with 10 bases between. CDR3: CASRASRSTDTQYF. The CDR3 nucleotides read TGTGCCAGCAGGGCTAGCAGAAGCACAGATACGCAGTATTTT.

This clone has a handful of counts. The V gene is TRBV7-3, the J gene TRBJ1-2; D may be TRBD1 (6 bases). V was pared by 4 bases and J by 4 bases, with 13 bases between. Germline V gene sequence: CDR1 SGHTA, CDR2 FQGTGA. The CDR3 covers 14 residues. DNA for the CDR3: TGTGCCAGCAGCTCCAGGGGAGCCGGCTATGGCTACACCTTC. Amino acids: CASSSRGAGYGYTF.

This sequence joins TRBV28 and TRBJ1-2; D call uncertain. The CDR3 covers 16 residues. Germline V gene data show CDR1 as MDHEN and CDR2 as SYDVKM. V was clipped by 6 bases and J by 0 bases, with 17 bases between them. The CDR3 region is CASSQIGLTANYGYTF. Here the CDR3 DNA reads TGTGCCAGCAGCCAAATCGGGCTCACAGCTAACTATGGCTACACCTTC.

This clone was seen only a few times. The rearrangement uses TRBV7-2 and TRBJ2-7; D uncertain. The CDR3 spans 12 residues. The V gene's germline CDR1 is SGHTA and CDR2 FQGNSA. The ends were cut back, 1 base at V and 6 bases at J, with 7 bases in the middle. CDR3 sequence reads: CASSLGLPEQYF. DNA for the CDR3: TGTGCCAGCAGCTTAGGGCTCCCCGAGCAGTACTTC.

The chain recombines TRBV16 with TRBJ2-1; 8 nucleotides line up with TRBD2. The V segment lost 2 bases and the J segment 3 bases; nucleotides outside the gene matches: 6. Per the germline V gene, CDR1 is KGHSY and CDR2 is FQNENV. CDR3 length: 16 amino acids. The CDR3 is CASSQVGREDYNEQFF. The CDR3 DNA is TGTGCCAGCAGCCAAGTCGGGCGGGAGGACTACAATGAGCAGTTCTTC.

This clone was found once. This chain joins TRBV6-1 and TRBJ2-3; no reliable D call. Germline CDR1 MNHNS, CDR2 SASEGT. V was cut by 4 bases and J by 1 base, with 18 bases left in between. The CDR3 has 17 amino acids. The CDR3 region has the DNA TGTGCCAGCAGTGCGCAATTCCGTAGCTTCGGCACAGATACGCAGTATTTT. Translation: CASSAQFRSFGTDTQYF.

The rearrangement links TRBV5-1 to TRBJ2-5; D might be TRBD1 (5 bases). Germline values: CDR1 SGHRS, CDR2 YFSETQ. Trimming removed 3 bases from V and 1 base from J, with 13 bases in between. This CDR3 spans 15 amino acids. CDR3 DNA: TGCGCCAGCAGCTGGGGCCAGGGCCCCCAAGAGACCCAGTACTTC. Protein: CASSWGQGPQETQYF.

The table lists this clone with a few counts. V is TRBV2 and J is TRBJ2-5; a weak D match, TRBD1 (6 bases). CDR3 length: 13 residues. CDR1 and CDR2 from the germline V gene are SNHLY and FYNNEI. With 5 bases removed from V and 2 bases from J, the gap between germline ends came to 9 bases. CDR3 sequence: CASSQGLQETQYF. The CDR3 nucleotides read TGTGCCAGCAGTCAGGGGCTACAAGAGACCCAGTACTTC.

V gene TRBV10-2 combines with J gene TRBJ2-5; a possible D gene is TRBD1 (6 bases). The V and J ends lost 11 bases and 5 bases respectively, with 15 bases between them. The CDR3 consists of 12 residues. CDR1 is WSHSY, CDR2 SAAADI, per germline. CDR3 loop: CAARVQGETQYF. CDR3 nucleotides: TGCGCCGCCCGGGTCCAGGGGGAGACCCAGTACTTC.

V is TRBV27 and J is TRBJ2-3; TRBD2 aligns across 11 bases. The germline CDR1 and CDR2 sequences are MNHEY and SMNVEV (reference sequence). CDR3 size: 18 residues. Trimming at V came to 3 bases and at J to 5 bases, leaving 13 bases not matched to a gene. The CDR3 sequence: CASSFYDLAGGPGDTQYF. CDR3 nucleotides: TGTGCCAGCAGTTTCTACGACTTAGCGGGAGGGCCAGGAGATACGCAGTATTTT.

This chain joins TRBV7-8 and TRBJ1-1; D uncertain. V was pared by 5 bases and J by 1 base, with 8 bases between. Germline V gene data show CDR1 as SGHVS and CDR2 as FQNEAQ. The CDR3 runs to 13 residues. Here the CDR3 DNA reads TGTGCCAGCAGCCAGGACGCGAACACTGAAGCTTTCTTT. Protein sequence: CASSQDANTEAFF.

V gene TRBV25-1 combines with J gene TRBJ2-3; D not certain. V was cut by 4 bases and J by 0 bases, with 5 bases left in between. Germline CDR1 reads MGHDK; CDR2 reads SYGVNS. The CDR3 is 13 residues long. The CDR3 protein is CASSVGSTDTQYF. The CDR3 bases are TGTGCCAGCAGTGTGGGGAGCACAGATACGCAGTATTTT.